This T cell receptor beta chain was profiled in a study of CXCR3-negative and CXCR3-positive naive CD8 T cells. The TRB libraries of cDNA were built by UMI-labeled 5' RACE. TCRdb re-called the 5' RACE reads, yielding one record per CDR3 amino acid sequence without DNA. The sample data list approximately 62,000 distinct CDR3 sequences. Regarding the study as a whole: High diversity, comparable across both naive subsets, contrasted with much lower diversity in memory CD8+ cells.

CDR1 and CDR2 from the germline V gene are MDHEN and SYDVKM. This CDR3 has 14 amino acids. As for this clonotype: Antigen unknown.

V gene TRBV28 combines with J gene TRBJ1-1; TCRdb reports TRBD1, a call that lacks DNA to check it against. Sequenced: naive CXCR3- CD8+ T cells from blood. As to subset: CD45RO-CCR7+CD27+CD95- naive CD8+ T cells lacking CXCR3 (TNR3-). The receptor comes from a human donor in good health. Some clones in this sample may be carry-over from other donors' samples. This CDR3 is CASTRRGMATEAFF.